Detailed here is one T cell receptor (beta chain). Its antigen is as yet unknown. Primed by a sample-barcoded 5' primer and a J-beta primer mix, a second PCR proceeded for roughly 6 to 12 cycles. Tagging of each cDNA molecule was performed by a template-switch adaptor with 12 random nucleotides. One entry per CDR3 protein results from TCRdb running MiXCR on the 5' RACE reads. The table shows around 650,000 distinct CDR3 sequences, with about 34% occurring only once. This entry belongs to a study of blood T cells in healthy people across ages. Study-level findings and limits: Donor CMV infection status was unknown, possibly confounding age-related changes in expanded clonotypes.

RNA extraction gave at least 5 micrograms of total RNA per sample. V shed 1 base and J shed 6 bases, with 12 bases lying between them. The CDR3 is made up of 14 amino acids. Germline V CDR1 and CDR2: SEHNR, FQNEAQ (reference sequence). The source is a woman older than 75 in good health. The sample taken for sequencing was blood. This chain joins TRBV7-9 and TRBJ1-2; D call uncertain. CDR3 loop: CASSLGRSSDGYTF. DNA for the CDR3: TGTGCCAGCAGCTTAGGTCGCAGTTCCGATGGCTACACCTTC. The full variable domain, with the rest looked up from reference TRBV7-9 and TRBJ1-2, is DTGVSQNPRHKITKRGQNVTFRCDPISEHNRLYWYRQTLGQGPEFLTYFQNEAQLEKSRLLSDRFSAERPKGSFSTLEIQRTEQGDSAMYLCASSLGRSSDGYTFGSGTRLTVV.